This T cell receptor beta chain is drawn from a study of cytomegalovirus exposure and HLA in healthy donors (dated by TCRdb to the late 2010s). With regard to the full study: According to an earlier analysis of a few hundred of the donors, about 180 million T cells yielded 117 million unique TCR beta sequences and 276 Gb of sequence data. Roughly 290 gigabases of sequencing data and about 92 million unique TCR sequences made up an early release that covered 640 HLA-typed donors. Among the roughly 400 genotyped donors, approximately 82% belonged to the genetic ancestry cluster associated with self-reported Caucasian donors. The study aimed to test whether cataloging public T cell receptors could reveal signatures of past pathogen exposure. The study profiled the T cell repertoires of hundreds of subjects by immunosequencing and related them to cytomegalovirus serostatus. In addition to the first cohort of roughly 700 subjects, a separate validation cohort of over 90 different subjects was used. To predict cytomegalovirus infection status, the study brought together high-throughput TCR immunosequencing, statistical association of individual TCRs with disease status, and machine learning. A later analysis re-examined previously published TCR beta repertoires from 610 or so donors and added high-resolution HLA genotyping to investigate patterns of TCR occurrence. The later analysis used no new phenotypic data to find candidate immune exposures, relying instead on TCR beta sequences and their occurrence across donors. In an earlier analysis of several hundred of the donors, high-throughput TCR beta sequencing was used to judge whether each TCR beta V gene segment behaved as functional or pseudogenic. Donor age, sex, ethnicity and CMV serostatus were compiled together with the repertoire data. Genome-wide SNP genotypes for about 60% of the roughly 700 donors were used in a later genetic analysis, which treated that subset as a discovery cohort. All discovery cohort repertoires had been generated using a single sequencing platform. HLA typing included class I and class II loci at four-digit resolution. The number of donors typed differed by locus, with roughly 629-640 for A, B, C, DRB1 and DQB1, 522 for DQA1, 600 to 610 for DPA1, and some 440 for DPB1. Four or five DR-DQ haplotypes were handled as single units for association and clustering because linkage in the cohort was strong. Among a few hundred genotyped donors of the cohort, an average of approximately 240,000 unique TCR beta nucleotide sequences were sequenced per donor, around 18% of them non-productive. The paper as a whole reports these results and caveats: A further reported finding was that TCR beta sequences accurately predicted the HLA-A and HLA-B alleles for most subjects in the first cohort. A later genetic analysis reported fewer N-insertions in productive TCRs among donors in an Asian-associated ancestry cluster than the roughly 670-donor mean. Correlated functional status among segregating V segments might reflect linkage disequilibrium, but an unknown experimental factor could not be ruled out. Strong co-occurrence of HLA alleles, especially DR and DQ, made assigning TCR associations to individual alleles difficult. At a false discovery rate of 0.05, a later analysis linked about 17,000 TCR beta sequences to specific HLA alleles. This cohort had only TCR beta chains sequenced, and the lack of alpha or paired-chain data limited which features could be detected. A later analysis reported that several top co-occurrence clusters appeared linked to parvovirus B19, influenza, CMV and Epstein-Barr virus. In a later analysis, TCR association rates were found to vary across HLA loci, with the most associated TCRs seen for DRB1 alleles and the fewest for HLA-C alleles. Because counts were too low, about 18 rarely observed V segments, including chromosome 9 orphons, were excluded from the earlier analysis of around 640 of the donors. The classifier was reported to diagnose cytomegalovirus status with high specificity and sensitivity in both the original and validation cohorts. Compared with equally common non-associated chains, HLA-associated TCR beta chains in a later analysis were more clonally expanded and had lower generation probabilities. In a later genetic analysis, a missense DCLRE1C variant was associated with V-gene and J-gene trimming of TCR beta chains, and the association was replicated in an independent cohort. According to a later analysis, most CMV-associated TCR beta chains appeared to be HLA-restricted, and the HLA associations seemed to be driven largely by CMV exposure. The only immune exposure information available for the cohort was CMV serostatus. Presence/absence analyses assumed roughly uniform sequencing depth across donors, an assumption that may not hold. The sequencing pipeline was judged likely to have produced a cluster of highly shared sequence variants as a technical artifact. Some IMGT-functional V segments, including TRBV6-2 and TRBV6-3, could not be distinguished by the 87-base-pair reads and were therefore excluded. Three of the identified cytomegalovirus-associated TCR beta chains were confirmed in vitro to be specific for cytomegalovirus antigens. In an earlier analysis of approximately 600 of the donors, most TCR beta V segments were observed in productive rearrangements about 87% or about 30% of the time, broadly matching IMGT annotations. Because some donors lacked HLA typing at each locus, the association tests relied only on the typed subset. In the study, some 180 TCR beta chains were listed as associated with cytomegalovirus. The authors suggested that the approach could potentially be extended to other disease states and immunological phenotypes. Most TCR sequences were seen in very few donors, while some public TCRs were found in many individuals.

About this clone: Its antigen target is currently unknown.

The cohort comprised some 730 healthy bone marrow donors. All cohort members were sampled while nominally healthy, although unrecorded immune exposures were likely present. The donor tested CMV seronegative, placing the donor among the 350 to 400 seronegative members of the cohort. A peripheral blood sample was collected from each donor, and TCR beta sequencing was performed on peripheral blood mononuclear cells. The Qiagen DNeasy Blood Extraction Kit was used to extract genomic DNA from the blood cell samples. The library was generated by the immunoSEQ multiplex PCR assay. A mixture of 60 forward primers for TCR Vbeta segments and 13 reverse primers for TCR Jbeta segments was used in the multiplex PCR. A multiplex PCR assay on genomic DNA amplified the CDR3 region of rearranged TCR beta genes. The amplified TCR beta libraries were sequenced on the Illumina HiSeq System as 87-base-pair reads. The original pipeline was this. A later analysis tallied around 82 million unique TCR beta chains across the 700 or so repertoires, and about 10 million of those chains were shared by two or more donors. Raw reads were error-corrected and collapsed into unique sequences by a nearest-neighbor algorithm in which closely related sequences were merged to remove PCR and sequencing errors. To assign V, D and J gene segments, CDR3 sequences were aligned to IMGT reference sequences. For a sequence to be retained, a match of at least six nucleotides to both a V gene segment and a J gene segment was required. Rearrangements were called productive when the CDR3 lacked stop codons and stayed in frame with V and J; all others were non-productive. CDR3 was defined according to IMGT convention as the region running from the second conserved V-encoded cysteine to the conserved J-encoded phenylalanine. Sequences without an unambiguous match to a single V gene segment were excluded from the earlier analysis of 587 of the donors. In an earlier analysis of about 590 of the donors, a V segment was called functional when productive rearrangements were above 56.7%, and segregating when the standard deviation between donors exceeded 5%. A statistical classification framework was developed to diagnose cytomegalovirus status using the catalog of TCR beta chain sequences. In a later analysis, TCR nucleotide sequences were compared against IMGT/GENE-DB human TR gene sequences so that V and J genes could be assigned. The TCRdist pipeline was used in a later analysis to assign CDR3 sequences and most-parsimonious VDJ recombination scenarios. In a later analysis, every TCR beta chain was defined by the combination of its CDR3 amino acid sequence and its V-gene family, and reads without a unique V-gene family were dropped. A later analysis removed over 500 highly shared, low-generation-probability nucleotide sequences to deal with suspected cross-contamination and a sequencing artifact. In a later analysis, a clonal expansion index was calculated for each public chain from normalized within-repertoire ranks of inferred template counts. In a later analysis, generation probabilities were computed with a VDJ recombination model fitted to out-of-frame rearrangements, and the resulting probabilities were checked against IGoR. A later analysis scored TCR-TCR, TCR-HLA and TCR-CMV co-occurrence with hypergeometric tests, applying a repertoire-size bias correction to TCR pairs. To estimate false discovery rates, a later analysis permuted the HLA or CMV assignments 20 times. In a later analysis, co-occurring TCRs were grouped using DBSCAN, with TCRdist sequence similarity added in when clustering inside HLA-allele-positive subsets. Repertoires with fewer than 30,000 or more than 120,000 public chains, plus five repertoires with anomalous nucleotide sharing, were excluded from co-occurrence clustering. Drawn from immuneACCESS, this table holds only the in-frame rearrangements with V and J called that TCRdb kept. Clones are partly lost; checked studies trace under half to an unresolved V gene and leave the rest unexplained. For V, J and clone size, that table is used; D and trimming come from the DNA. This sample's table carries about 150,000 clones. The ten top clones hold 1.5% to 2% of the sample.

Trimming takes 1 base from V and 4 bases from J, and the germline ends sit 10 bases apart. The germline V gene (reference sequence) specifies GTSNPN as CDR1 and SVGIG as CDR2. Including the terminal cysteine and phenylalanine, the CDR3 comprises 13 residues. Of all the DNA, just the CDR3 is kept, 39 bases in frame from base 1. Rearrangement joined TRBV30 to TRBJ2-5, and perhaps TRBD1 as D gene, on 6 matching bases. Sequencing was carried out using PBMCs. This sequence was found in a woman aged 50 to 60 in good health and CMV-seronegative. The sequenced DNA is TGTGCCTGGAGTGAGGGGGTCACAGAGACCCAGTACTTC. This encodes CAWSEGVTETQYF.